These 7 T cell receptor beta chains share one sample of origin, sequenced in a study of blood T cell repertoires in COVID-19. Clones were read by immunoSEQ multiplex PCR, and TCRdb kept only the in-frame ones, dropping some. The data contain some 120,000 clones, around 83% of them seen just once; the ten biggest clones take up 3.5% to 5%. The specimen was peripheral blood. The receptors were sampled from a human donor in a cohort sampled during active COVID-19.

This chain uses TRBV5-8 with TRBJ2-5; the D gene is possibly TRBD1 (6 bases). This CDR3 has 18 amino acids. The germline V gene has CDR1 SGHTS and CDR2 YDEGEE. V dropped 3 bases and J dropped 1 base, with 22 bases sitting between them. This CDR3 is CASSSGLHPRGSQETQYF. The DNA of the CDR3 is TGTGCCAGCAGCTCCGGATTGCACCCCAGGGGATCCCAAGAGACCCAGTACTTC.

This chain joins TRBV2 and TRBJ2-1; 11 bases are shared with TRBD1. CDR1 and CDR2 (germline): SNHLY, FYNNEI. The J segment lost 5 bases and the V segment lost 7 bases, leaving 10 bases of the junction unmatched. The CDR3 runs 16 residues. The CDR3: CASTGRDRGFHNEQFF. The CDR3 coding sequence is TGTGCCAGCACTGGAAGGGACAGGGGGTTCCACAATGAGCAGTTCTTC.

The rearrangement uses TRBV6-2 or TRBV6-3 and TRBJ1-2, with TRBD1 as a possible D gene (5 bases). This CDR3 has 15 residues. Germline values: CDR1 MNHEY, CDR2 SVGEGT. Trimming cost V 2 bases and J 4 bases, with 14 bases left between them. The CDR3 DNA sequence: TGTGCCAGCAGTTACACCCTACAGGAACCCTATGGCTACACCTTC. It yields the protein CASSYTLQEPYGYTF.

V usage is TRBV7-2 and J usage is TRBJ2-1; D may be TRBD2 (5 bases). The germline V gene encodes CDR1 SGHTA and CDR2 FQGNSA. The CDR3 length is 16 residues. V lost 5 bases and J 2 bases, leaving 16 bases between the germline ends. The CDR3 region has the DNA TGTGCCAGCAGCCCCGAGCCTAGCCTTGCCTACAATGAGCAGTTCTTC. Encoded protein: CASSPEPSLAYNEQFF.

This chain links TRBV24-1 with TRBJ1-1, with D possibly being TRBD1 (6 bases). This CDR3 has 15 residues. V gave up 7 bases and J gave up 3 bases, with 17 bases separating them. The germline CDR1 and CDR2 sequences are KGHDR and SFDVKD. The CDR3 sequence: CATRTAGVSDTEAFF. CDR3 nucleotide sequence: TGTGCCACCAGAACGGCAGGGGTTAGTGACACTGAAGCTTTCTTT.

The chain couples TRBV9 to TRBJ2-2, with 8 bases aligning to TRBD2. V lost 3 bases and J lost 4; bases outside the gene matches: 5. Germline CDR1 reads SGDLS; CDR2 reads YYNGEE. This CDR3 comprises 15 residues. As DNA, the CDR3 is TGTGCCAGCAGCGGATTTAGCGGGACCACCGGGGAGCTGTTTTTT. Amino acids: CASSGFSGTTGELFF.

V and J are TRBV9 and TRBJ1-6, with D possibly being TRBD1 (6 bases). Trimming cost V 3 bases and J 7 bases, with 11 bases left between them. Germline V CDR1 and CDR2: SGDLS, YYNGEE. The CDR3 extends over 14 amino acids. CDR3 sequence (DNA): TGTGCCAGCAGCGGGGGACAAAGGAATTCACCCCTCCACTTT. Protein product: CASSGGQRNSPLHF.